The 11 T cell receptor beta chains given below trace back to one sample, sequenced in a study of OX40 agonist ivuxolimab in advanced cancers. The repertoire was sequenced with immunoSEQ multiplex PCR; TCRdb's copy has only in-frame clones and lacks some. The sample holds 55,000 to 90,000 clones, around 90% seen once. This material consisted of CD4+ or CD8+ T cells sorted from blood, taken in a trial of the OX40 agonist ivuxolimab. All receptors come from an adult with an advanced solid tumor such as melanoma, head and neck, liver or kidney cancer.

V usage is TRBV28 and J usage is TRBJ1-1; possibly TRBD1 for D (5 bases). Deletions cut 7 bases from V and 3 bases from J, with 15 bases between. The length of the CDR3 is 14 residues. The germline V gene encodes CDR1 MDHEN and CDR2 SYDVKM. CDR3 sequence: CASTTPEGHTEAFF. For the CDR3, the DNA is TGTGCCAGCACCACGCCGGAGGGGCACACTGAAGCTTTCTTT.

V is TRBV27 and J is TRBJ2-2, with 7 bases that match TRBD1. The germline CDR1 and CDR2 sequences are MNHEY and SMNVEV (reference sequence). V was pared by 3 bases and J by 7 bases, with 8 bases of the junction left unmatched. This CDR3 has 15 amino acids. The chain's CDR3 is CASSFEQGRGGELFF. In DNA form, the CDR3 reads TGTGCCAGCAGTTTCGAACAGGGGCGTGGCGGGGAGCTGTTTTTT.

This chain joins TRBV28 and TRBJ1-2; D is possibly TRBD1 (5 bases). The V and J ends lost 5 bases and 4 bases respectively, with 11 bases between them. This CDR3 has 13 residues. CDR1 is MDHEN and CDR2 is SYDVKM in the germline V gene. In nucleotides, the CDR3 is TGTGCCAGCAGTAACGGGGCCTTCTATGGCTACACCTTC. This encodes CASSNGAFYGYTF.

The chain joins TRBV4-3 to TRBJ2-1; D possibly corresponds to TRBD2 (5 bases). The V gene lost 4 bases and the J gene lost 5 bases, with 15 bases spanning the gap. The CDR3 covers 15 residues. The germline CDR1 and CDR2 sequences are LGHNA and YSLEER. The CDR3 DNA reads as TGCGCCAGCAGCCCGGGATCATCCGGAGACAATGAGCAGTTCTTC. Its translation is CASSPGSSGDNEQFF.

The chain uses TRBV4-2 and TRBJ2-1; TRBD2 agrees at 7 bases. V was clipped by 4 bases and J by 3 bases; unmatched bases: 9. This CDR3 contains 16 residues. Germline CDR1 and CDR2: LGHNA and YNFKEQ. CDR3 region: CASSRGTSASYNEQFF. The DNA of the CDR3 is TGTGCCAGCAGCCGAGGTACTAGCGCGAGCTACAATGAGCAGTTCTTC.

The table lists this clone with a few counts. The V and J genes are TRBV18 and TRBJ1-4; no clear D gene. Per germline, CDR1 KGHSH and CDR2 LQKENI. CDR3 size: 11 residues. Trimming removed 3 bases from V and 8 bases from J, with 4 bases in between. The CDR3 spells CASSPEEKLFF. In DNA, the CDR3 is TGTGCCAGCTCACCTGAAGAAAAACTGTTTTTT.

The chain carries TRBV2 and TRBJ2-2; 9 positions match TRBD1. Per the germline V gene, CDR1 is SNHLY and CDR2 is FYNNEI. This CDR3 has 13 amino acids. The V and J ends lost 8 bases and 5 bases, in that order; junction bases with no gene match: 3. CDR3 DNA: TGTGCCAGCCGGACAGGGGAGACCGGGGAGCTGTTTTTT. Its protein is CASRTGETGELFF.

The table lists this clone with a count of one. V is TRBV6-6 and J is TRBJ1-6; D ambiguous. There are 15 residues in the CDR3. Trimming took 4 bases from V and 0 from J, leaving 7 bases between them. Germline V gene data show CDR1 as MNHNY and CDR2 as SVGAGI (reference sequence). The CDR3 DNA follows: TGTGCCAGCAGTTCTGGGAGCTCCTATAATTCACCCCTCCACTTT. The encoded protein is CASSSGSSYNSPLHF.

V gene TRBV28 combines with J gene TRBJ1-5; maybe TRBD1 (6 bases). V dropped 6 bases and J dropped 0 bases, with 18 bases sitting between them. In germline, CDR1 is MDHEN, CDR2 SYDVKM. This CDR3 region has 17 residues. The CDR3 nucleotides read TGTGCCAGCAGGCCTACAGGGCCAAGGTATAGCAATCAGCCCCAGCATTTT. Protein: CASRPTGPRYSNQPQHF.

The CDR3 DNA is TGTGCCAGCAGCCACGACCGTAATGGAGTCACAGATACGCAGTATTTT. The encoded protein is CASSHDRNGVTDTQYF. The chain links TRBV5-6 to TRBJ2-3; D unclear. There are 16 residues in the CDR3. V was shortened by 4 bases and J by 2 bases, with 17 bases between the two germline ends. Germline V gives CDR1 SGHDT, CDR2 YYEEEE.

The chain has TRBV5-1 and TRBJ1-1; D call uncertain. The germline V gene encodes CDR1 SGHRS and CDR2 YFSETQ. The CDR3 length is 15 residues. Trimming took off 0 bases at V and 3 bases at J, with 12 bases between the two ends. Written as DNA, the CDR3 is TGCGCCAGCAGCTTGGATGAAGGGTTGGACACTGAAGCTTTCTTT. Its translation is CASSLDEGLDTEAFF. The full variable domain, completed using reference TRBV5-1 and TRBJ1-1, is KAGVTQTPRYLIKTRGQQVTLSCSPISGHRSVSWYQQTPGQGLQFLFEYFSETQRNKGNFPGRFSGRQFSNSRSEMNVSTLELGDSALYLCASSLDEGLDTEAFFGQGTRLTVV.